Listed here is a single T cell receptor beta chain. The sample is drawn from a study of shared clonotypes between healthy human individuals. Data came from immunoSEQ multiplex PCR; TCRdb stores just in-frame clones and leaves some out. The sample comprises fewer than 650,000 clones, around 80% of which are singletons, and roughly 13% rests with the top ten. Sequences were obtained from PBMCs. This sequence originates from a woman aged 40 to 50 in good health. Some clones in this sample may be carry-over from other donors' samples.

The CDR3 sequence: CASSDSGAADTQYF. CDR3 nucleotide sequence: TGCGCCAGCAGTGACTCCGGAGCCGCAGATACGCAGTATTTT. The chain joins TRBV10-1 to TRBJ2-3, with D hard to call. Trimming pared 3 bases from V and 4 bases from J, leaving 11 bases between. Germline values: CDR1 WNHNN, CDR2 SYGVQD (reference sequence). The CDR3 is 14 residues long.